This T cell receptor beta chain originates from a study of T cell responses to AZD1222 COVID-19 vaccine (dated by TCRdb to the early 2020s). Regarding the research as a whole: A total of under 250 trial participants underwent TCR sequencing, of whom nearly 210 had received two doses of AZD1222 and 26 had received two doses of the MenACWY control vaccine. Trial participants were enrolled into age subgroups of 18-55, 56-69 and 70-plus years, which contained approximately 150, 28 and 58 TCR-sequenced participants, respectively. Results the study describes overall, beyond this receptor: The vaccine-associated CD4 TCRs covered the entire spike protein, and the dominant responses fell in regions 160-218 and 743-854. Because no day 14 peak-response samples were available, repertoires were characterized only after the peak T cell response. Most participants were white British and females outnumbered males, and the authors suggested that clonal diversity may have been underestimated. Conclusions about previously exposed vaccinees were limited because only 5 or 6 AZD1222 recipients were SARS-CoV-2 seropositive at baseline. Reportedly, close to half of the unique spike-specific TCRs recognized epitopes lying outside the regions that are mutated in the B.1.351 and B.1.1.7 variants. The 56-69-year group was small, and its depth increase did not reach significance, likely because of low power. After two AZD1222 doses, spike-specific TCR breadth and depth were significantly higher than at day 0 and than in MenACWY recipients.

The CDR3 regions of human TCRbeta chains were analyzed by immunosequencing. The study's own analysis went as follows. Repertoire TCRs were checked for matches against a reference library of SARS-CoV-2-specific TCRs that had been generated using the MIRA antigen-specificity platform. Breadth was defined as the fraction of unique TCRs that were SARS-CoV-2-associated, and depth was defined as the fraction of total T cells that were SARS-CoV-2-associated. Using the MIRA data, every spike-specific TCR was mapped to the spike region that the TCR reacted to and assigned to either a CD4 or a CD8 class. Log10-transformed breadth and depth values were compared by one-way ANOVA with Sidak's multiple comparisons tests. Entries here come from immuneACCESS through TCRdb and include only in-frame sequences with V and J called. Some clones fail to appear in such tables; in the studies checked, an unresolved V gene covers under half of the shortfall, and the cause of the remainder is unknown. The V and J calls and clone size come from that table; D and trimming were worked out from the DNA. Present in this sample are roughly 150,000 clones, around 88% of which were seen just once. Clones ranked in the top ten supply around 1.1% of the sample.

CDR3 length: 14 amino acids, cysteine to phenylalanine. Kept here is only the CDR3 DNA, which spans 42 bases and is read in frame from base 1. CDR1 and CDR2 are drawn from the germline V gene: SGHDT, YYEEEE. Trimming at the junction amounts to 3 bases on V and 0 bases on J, and the germline ends lie 9 bases apart. In regard to this clone: Its cognate antigen has yet to be identified. Base quality data are lacking; no much larger clone is found one base away.

Explained via the paper, the time point label denotes: about 28 days (+/-7) after the second vaccine dose. AZD1222 recipients with second doses at about 4 weeks or about 12 weeks were pooled, because spike-specific TCR depth and breadth did not differ between schedules. Vaccinee samples came from UK trials COV001 and COV002, including a single-blind randomized controlled phase 2/3 trial of AZD1222 (ChAdOx1 nCoV-19) in healthy adults. For TCRbeta chain sequencing, PBMC samples were collected from trial participants at day 0 and at day 28 after the second dose. Sequenced here: peripheral blood, sampled 28 days after the second AZD1222 dose. Recombination joined TRBV5-6 with TRBJ1-2; TRBD1 could be the D gene, as 6 bases match. The receptor was derived from an adult who received the AZD1222 COVID-19 vaccine. Here the CDR3 is given as CASSSDSPNYGYTF. The DNA is as follows: TGTGCCAGCAGCTCGGACAGTCCTAACTATGGCTACACCTTC.